Each of the 32 T cell receptor beta chains below was sequenced from the same sample in a study of human T cells and chemical hapten exposure. Described time point: patch test 1, 2 weeks after DPC sensitization. As for treatment: therapeutic diphenylcyclopropenone sensitization with weekly scalp DPC. TCRdb itself ran the RACE reads through MiXCR, one entry per CDR3 protein. The top ten hold approximately 1.4% of the sample, which has more than 65,000 distinct CDR3 sequences, approximately 10% seen once. The sample here was whole blood, taken in connection with sensitization to the hapten diphenylcyclopropenone (DPC). These receptors came from a woman aged 50 to 60 with alopecia areata. Some clones in this sample may be carry-over from other donors' samples.

The table lists this clonotype with many counts. V is TRBV18 and J is TRBJ2-7; the match to TRBD1 covers 7 bases. In germline, CDR1 is KGHSH, CDR2 LQKENI. V trimming: 6 bases; J trimming: 4 bases; junction bases outside the gene matches: 3. This CDR3 comprises 12 residues. The CDR3 protein is CASSVDRYEQYF. In DNA form, the CDR3 reads TGTGCCAGCTCCGTGGACAGGTACGAGCAGTACTTC.

Details on this clonotype: At one of its ends the junction is not consistent with the germline gene, which may arise from a read error. The genes are TRBV20-1 and TRBJ2-7; D is possibly TRBD2 (5 bases). The CDR3 covers 13 residues. Germline V gene sequence: CDR1 DFQATT, CDR2 SNEGSKA (reference sequence). CDR3 bases: TGCGGTGCTCCATCACCATCTGCGGGCGAGCAGTACTTC. Amino acid sequence: CGAPSPSAGEQYF.

This clonotype was observed a handful of times. The V gene is TRBV5-4, the J gene TRBJ2-5; 7 bases agree with TRBD2. The CDR3 has 15 amino acids. Trimming at V came to 4 bases and at J to 2 bases, leaving 8 bases not matched to a gene. CDR1 and CDR2 (germline): SGHNT, YYREEE (reference sequence). CDR3: CASSPPAGRQETQYF. For the CDR3, the DNA is TGTGCCAGCAGCCCCCCAGCGGGGCGACAAGAGACCCAGTACTTC.

The CDR3 loop is CATSRERAPDYEQYF. The CDR3, as DNA: TGTGCCACCAGCAGAGAGAGGGCGCCGGACTACGAGCAGTACTTC. V and J are TRBV15 and TRBJ2-7, with TRBD2 as a possible D gene (5 bases). The CDR3 covers 15 residues. The V gene lost 0 bases and the J gene lost 3 bases, with 12 bases spanning the gap. Germline values: CDR1 LNHNV, CDR2 YYDKDF (reference sequence).

This clonotype was counted ten times or more. The V call is TRBV29-1, the J call TRBJ2-1; D ambiguous. This CDR3 is 12 amino acids long. V was trimmed by 2 bases and J by 7 bases, leaving 9 bases between them. In germline, CDR1 is SQVTM, CDR2 ANQGSEA. The CDR3 bases are TGCAGCGTTGAAAGAACCACTAATGAGCAGTTCTTC. This sequence encodes CSVERTTNEQFF.

The chain carries TRBV4-3 and TRBJ1-3, with D perhaps matching TRBD1 (6 bases). The CDR3 has 15 residues. Germline loops: CDR1 LGHNA, CDR2 YSLEER. The V and J ends lost 1 base and 3 bases respectively, with 10 bases between them. CDR3 coding DNA: TGCGCCAGCAGCCAAGCATGGGACATTGGAAACACCATATATTTT. Encoded protein: CASSQAWDIGNTIYF.

The V gene is TRBV7-2, the J gene TRBJ1-5; 9 nucleotides agree with TRBD1. The trim removed 0 bases at V and 6 bases at J, leaving 3 bases unmatched. The CDR3 extends over 15 amino acids. In germline, CDR1 is SGHTA, CDR2 FQGNSA. The CDR3 DNA follows: TGTGCCAGCAGCTTAGCTGGGACAGGGCTTCAGCCCCAGCATTTT. Encoded protein: CASSLAGTGLQPQHF. The entire variable domain, with the rest obtained from reference TRBV7-2 and TRBJ1-5, is as follows: GAGVSQSPSNKVTEKGKDVELRCDPISGHTALYWYRQSLGQGLEFLIYFQGNSAPDKSGLPSDRFSAERTGGSVSTLTIQRTQQEDSAVYLCASSLAGTGLQPQHFGDGTRLSIL.

CDR3 sequence: CSSRTGVNTGELFF. The DNA for the CDR3 is TGCAGCTCCCGGACAGGGGTGAACACCGGGGAGCTGTTTTTT. The chain uses TRBV29-1 and TRBJ2-2; TRBD1 agrees at 9 bases. Germline V gene sequence: CDR1 SQVTM, CDR2 ANQGSEA. CDR3 length: 14 amino acids. J lost 1 base, V lost 8 bases, and 5 bases had no gene match.

The sample holds one count of this clonotype. This rearrangement joins TRBV7-3 to TRBJ2-5; no firm D call. This CDR3 comprises 14 residues. Germline V gives CDR1 SGHTA, CDR2 FQGTGA. The V end was cut by 5 bases, the J end by 4 bases, with 14 bases between. CDR3 in amino acids: CASSRSGGRETQYF. The CDR3 nucleotides are TGTGCCAGCAGCCGCTCGGGCGGTCGAGAGACCCAGTACTTC.

The rearrangement joins TRBV6-5 to TRBJ1-1; possibly TRBD1 for D (6 bases). This CDR3 is built from 15 residues. Trimming stripped 4 bases from V and 0 bases from J, with 12 bases between. Germline assignment: CDR1 MNHEY and CDR2 SVGAGI. The CDR3, as DNA: TGTGCCAGCAGTTCCGAGGGACATATGAACACTGAAGCTTTCTTT. Protein product: CASSSEGHMNTEAFF.

V and J are TRBV3-1 and TRBJ1-2, with 10 nucleotides matching TRBD1. CDR3 length equals 16 residues. V gave up 4 bases and J gave up 6 bases; unmatched junction bases: 11. CDR1 LGHDT and CDR2 YNNKEL come from the germline V gene (reference sequence). The CDR3, as DNA: TGTGCCAGCAGCCCGTGGCCCTCCGGGACAGGGGATGGCTACACCTTC. Its protein product is CASSPWPSGTGDGYTF.

This sequence joins TRBV6-6 and TRBJ2-1, with D perhaps TRBD1 or TRBD2 (6 bases each). Trimming took off 7 bases at V and 6 bases at J, with 22 bases between the two ends. Germline assignment: CDR1 MNHNY and CDR2 SVGAGI (reference sequence). The CDR3 has 16 amino acids. Here the CDR3 DNA reads TGTGCCAGCACTTTCCCCGGTAGGGGGGCGGGCAATGAGCAGTTCTTC. Translation: CASTFPGRGAGNEQFF.

This clonotype has just a few counts. The genes are TRBV10-3 and TRBJ2-1, with 8 positions matching TRBD2. Germline V gene lookup returns CDR1 ENHRY and CDR2 SYGVKD. The trim removed 4 bases at V and 10 bases at J, leaving 9 bases unmatched. The CDR3 is 14 residues long. The CDR3 loop is CAISGSGGLGEQFF. In DNA form, the CDR3 reads TGTGCCATCAGTGGCTCGGGAGGGCTCGGGGAGCAGTTCTTC.

This clonotype was seen at least ten times. This chain connects TRBV6-5 to TRBJ1-6, with no clear D. Germline CDR1 reads MNHEY; CDR2 reads SVGAGI. The CDR3 is 14 residues long. With 0 bases removed from V and 7 bases from J, the gap between germline ends came to 7 bases. Written as DNA, the CDR3 is TGTGCCAGCAGTTACTCGCAGAGAAATTCACCCCTCCACTTT. This sequence encodes CASSYSQRNSPLHF.

This rearrangement joins TRBV29-1 to TRBJ2-6; 12 nucleotides align to TRBD2. With 5 bases clipped from V and 2 bases from J, the junction kept 1 base outside the gene matches. Germline CDR1 and CDR2: SQVTM and ANQGSEA. The CDR3 spans 15 residues. CDR3 coding DNA: TGCAGCGTTAGACTAGCGGGAGCTGGGGCCAACGTCCTGACTTTC. Its protein is CSVRLAGAGANVLTF.

This clonotype was seen only a few times. The chain is built from TRBV6-2 or TRBV6-3 and TRBJ1-1; D is unclear. In germline, CDR1 is MNHEY, CDR2 SVGEGT. V lost 5 bases, J lost 8 bases, and 15 bases lay in between. The CDR3 is 13 amino acids. CDR3 loop: CASSQIIRSEAFF. CDR3 nucleotides: TGTGCCAGCAGTCAAATAATAAGGTCGGAAGCTTTCTTT.

CDR3 in amino acids: CASSEIADPSPLHF. The CDR3 bases are TGCGCCAGCAGTGAGATCGCGGACCCTTCACCCCTCCACTTT. The rearrangement uses TRBV10-2 and TRBJ1-6; D unresolved. V lost 2 bases and J lost 9, with 11 bases in between. Germline V gives CDR1 WSHSY, CDR2 SAAADI. The CDR3 is 14 residues long.

The rearrangement links TRBV29-1 to TRBJ2-1; 9 bases map to TRBD1. This CDR3 comprises 15 residues. CDR1 is SQVTM and CDR2 is ANQGSEA in the germline V gene. Trimming cost V 6 bases and J 8 bases; bases outside gene matches: 14. CDR3: CSVGGQGGRIDEQFF. The CDR3, as DNA: TGCAGCGTGGGGGGACAGGGTGGGCGTATCGATGAGCAGTTCTTC.

V is TRBV29-1 and J is TRBJ2-5; D is perhaps TRBD1 or TRBD2 (5 bases each). Germline V CDR1 and CDR2: SQVTM, ANQGSEA. Between the trimmed V and J ends, which lost 4 bases and 7 bases, there was a span of 10 bases. The CDR3 has 11 amino acids. For the CDR3, the DNA is TGCAGCGTTGGGGGGAGAGGGACCCAGTACTTC. Translated: CSVGGRGTQYF.

This clonotype appeared a few times. The V call is TRBV6-5, the J call TRBJ1-1, with 7 bases aligning to TRBD1. The CDR3 has 12 amino acids. V shed 5 bases, J shed 7 bases, and the junction held 4 bases outside the gene matches. Germline V gene sequence: CDR1 MNHEY, CDR2 SVGAGI. The CDR3 region has the DNA TGTGCCAGCAGTACTACAGGGGTTGAAGCTTTCTTT. Amino acids: CASSTTGVEAFF.

The J gene is TRBJ2-3, the V gene TRBV12-3 or TRBV12-4; 9 bases agree with TRBD1. Trimming took 5 bases from V and 3 from J; bases not matched to a gene: 6. The CDR3 is made up of 15 amino acids. In DNA form, the CDR3 reads TGTGCCAGCAGTGCCCGGGACAGGGAGACAGATACGCAGTATTTT. This gives the protein CASSARDRETDTQYF.

The CDR3 DNA is TGTGCCAGCAGCTTAGAAGGAGGGGGAACTGGAAACACCATATATTTT. Translation gives CASSLEGGGTGNTIYF. This chain joins TRBV7-6 and TRBJ1-3, with D tentatively TRBD1 (6 bases). V dropped 1 base and J dropped 2 bases, with 12 bases sitting between them. Looked up from germline, CDR1 is SGHVS and CDR2 is FNYEAQ. The CDR3 totals 16 residues.

This clonotype has a handful of counts. This rearrangement joins TRBV29-1 to TRBJ2-7, with D unresolved. Germline-derived CDR1 and CDR2 are SQVTM and ANQGSEA. The CDR3 runs to 13 residues. V lost 7 bases and J lost 5, with 18 bases in between. DNA of the CDR3: TGCAGCGCCGCCGACAAGGGCCGGGACGAGCAGTACTTC. This gives the protein CSAADKGRDEQYF.

This clonotype has a count of ten or more. The chain carries TRBV11-2 and TRBJ2-1; D possibly corresponds to TRBD2 (6 bases). This CDR3 comprises 12 residues. Deletions cut 6 bases from V and 6 bases from J, with 9 bases between. CDR1 is SGHAT, CDR2 FQNNGV, per germline. The CDR3 nucleotides read TGTGCCAGCAGTTCTAGCGTCAATGAGCAGTTCTTC. It is translated as CASSSSVNEQFF. The full variable domain, rest sourced from reference TRBV11-2 and TRBJ2-1, is EAGVAQSPRYKIIEKRQSVAFWCNPISGHATLYWYQQILGQGPKLLIQFQNNGVVDDSQLPKDRFSAERLKGVDSTLKIQPAKLEDSAVYLCASSSSVNEQFFGPGTRLTVL.

This clonotype turned up a few times. V is TRBV5-4 and J is TRBJ2-3; D gene unclear. This CDR3 is built from 13 residues. Germline V gene data show CDR1 as SGHNT and CDR2 as YYREEE (reference sequence). Trimming took off 9 bases at V and 2 bases at J, with 13 bases between the two ends. The CDR3 sequence: CATQVGLTDTQYF. As DNA, the CDR3 is TGTGCCACCCAGGTGGGCCTCACAGATACGCAGTATTTT.

This clonotype was found many times. The chain recombines TRBV5-1 with TRBJ1-1; maybe TRBD1 (5 bases). CDR1 SGHRS and CDR2 YFSETQ come from the germline V gene. V gave up 3 bases and J gave up 1 base, with 10 bases separating them. This CDR3 is 14 amino acids long. The CDR3: CASSSGLTNTEAFF. The CDR3 DNA sequence: TGCGCCAGCAGCTCGGGACTGACGAACACTGAAGCTTTCTTT.

The chain combines TRBV19 with TRBJ2-7; D might be TRBD1 (5 bases). From germline, CDR1 is LNHDA and CDR2 SQIVND (reference sequence). The length of the CDR3 is 14 residues. Trimming pared 6 bases from V and 1 base from J, leaving 13 bases between. CDR3 DNA sequence: TGTGCCAGTAGAAATAGGGGTGAGTCCTACGAGCAGTACTTC. It translates to CASRNRGESYEQYF.

This chain connects TRBV5-5 to TRBJ2-3; TRBD2 aligns across 16 bases. Germline CDR1 is SGHKS and CDR2 is YYEKEE (reference sequence). CDR3 length equals 17 residues. J was trimmed by 5 bases and V by 4 bases; bases with no gene match: 7. The CDR3 protein is CASSRGTSGRAEDTQYF. The CDR3 DNA follows: TGTGCCAGCAGCCGAGGGACTAGCGGGAGGGCCGAAGATACGCAGTATTTT.

The chain links TRBV5-4 to TRBJ2-1; D is unresolved. The germline gives CDR1 SGHNT, CDR2 YYREEE (reference sequence). Trimming pared 2 bases from V and 7 bases from J, leaving 13 bases between. CDR3 length: 14 residues. CDR3 in amino acids: CASSLKVEPNEQFF. CDR3 coding DNA: TGTGCCAGCAGCTTAAAAGTCGAACCTAATGAGCAGTTCTTC.

The rearrangement uses TRBV18 and TRBJ2-3; no definite D call. The CDR3 is 12 amino acids. Germline CDR1 reads KGHSH; CDR2 reads LQKENI. Trimming stripped 2 bases from V and 2 bases from J, with 2 bases between. CDR3 region: CASSPNTDTQYF. CDR3 bases: TGTGCCAGCTCACCAAACACAGATACGCAGTATTTT.

In this sample, this clonotype turned up a few times. The rearrangement joins TRBV29-1 to TRBJ2-4, with D perhaps given as TRBD1 or TRBD2 (5 bases each). V lost 6 bases, J lost 9 bases, and 15 bases lay in between. This CDR3 contains 12 residues. CDR1 is SQVTM, CDR2 ANQGSEA, per germline. CDR3 amino acids: CSVGDRDGIQYF. Here the CDR3 DNA reads TGCAGCGTCGGGGACCGCGACGGCATTCAGTACTTC.

This clonotype was seen ten or more times. CDR3 DNA sequence: TGTGCCAGCAGTTACGGGCAGCTGAGCTCCTATAATTCACCCCTCCACTTT. This codes for CASSYGQLSSYNSPLHF. The chain links TRBV6-5 to TRBJ1-6; D gene unclear. With 2 bases removed from V and 0 bases from J, the gap between germline ends came to 11 bases. In germline, CDR1 is MNHEY, CDR2 SVGAGI. The length of the CDR3 is 17 residues.